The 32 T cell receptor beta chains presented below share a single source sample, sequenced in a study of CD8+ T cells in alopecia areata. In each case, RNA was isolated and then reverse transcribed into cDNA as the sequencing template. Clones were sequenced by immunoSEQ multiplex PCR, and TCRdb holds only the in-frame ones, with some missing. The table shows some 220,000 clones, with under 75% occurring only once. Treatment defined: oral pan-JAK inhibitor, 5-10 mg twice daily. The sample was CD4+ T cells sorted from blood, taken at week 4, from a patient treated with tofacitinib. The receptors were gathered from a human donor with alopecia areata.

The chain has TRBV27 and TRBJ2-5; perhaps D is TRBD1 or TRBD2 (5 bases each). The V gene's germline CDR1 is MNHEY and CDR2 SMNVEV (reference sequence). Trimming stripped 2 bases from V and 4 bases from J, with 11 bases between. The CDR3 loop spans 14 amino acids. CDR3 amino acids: CASSLSRGGETQYF. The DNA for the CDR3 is TGTGCCAGCAGTTTAAGCCGGGGCGGAGAGACCCAGTACTTC.

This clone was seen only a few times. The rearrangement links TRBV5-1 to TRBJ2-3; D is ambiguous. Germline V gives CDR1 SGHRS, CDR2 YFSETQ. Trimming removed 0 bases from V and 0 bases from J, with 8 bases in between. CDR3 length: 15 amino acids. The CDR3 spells CASSLVLLSTDTQYF. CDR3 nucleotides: TGCGCCAGCAGCTTGGTTCTACTTAGCACAGATACGCAGTATTTT.

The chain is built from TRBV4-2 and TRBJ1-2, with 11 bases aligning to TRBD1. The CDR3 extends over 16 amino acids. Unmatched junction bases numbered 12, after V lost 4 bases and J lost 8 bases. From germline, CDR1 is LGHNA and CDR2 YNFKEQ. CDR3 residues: CASSPAGTGGKEGYTF. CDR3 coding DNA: TGTGCCAGCAGCCCCGCCGGGACAGGGGGAAAGGAAGGCTACACCTTC.

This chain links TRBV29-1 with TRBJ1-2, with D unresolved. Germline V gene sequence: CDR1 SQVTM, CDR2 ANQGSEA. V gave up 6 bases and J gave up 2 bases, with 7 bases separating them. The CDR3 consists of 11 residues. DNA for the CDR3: TGCAGCGTAGAGTGGAACTATGGCTACACCTTC. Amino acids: CSVEWNYGYTF.

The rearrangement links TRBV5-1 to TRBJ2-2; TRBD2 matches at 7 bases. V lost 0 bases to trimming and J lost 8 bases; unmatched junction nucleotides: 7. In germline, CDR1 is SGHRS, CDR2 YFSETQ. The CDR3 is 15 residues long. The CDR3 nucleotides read TGCGCCAGCAGCTTGGATCCGGGAGGCAAAGGGGAGCTGTTTTTT. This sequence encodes CASSLDPGGKGELFF.

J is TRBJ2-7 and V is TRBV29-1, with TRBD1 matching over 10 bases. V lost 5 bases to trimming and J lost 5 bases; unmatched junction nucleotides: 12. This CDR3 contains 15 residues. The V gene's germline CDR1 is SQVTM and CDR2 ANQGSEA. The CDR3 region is CSVKSGTGEPHEQYF. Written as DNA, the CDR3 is TGCAGCGTTAAATCCGGGACAGGGGAACCCCACGAGCAGTACTTC.

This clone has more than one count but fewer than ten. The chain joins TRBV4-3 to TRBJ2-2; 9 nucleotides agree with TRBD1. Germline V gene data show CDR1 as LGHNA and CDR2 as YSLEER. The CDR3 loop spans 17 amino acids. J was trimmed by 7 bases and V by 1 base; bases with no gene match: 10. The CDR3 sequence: CASSQGRQGGKIGELFF. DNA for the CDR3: TGCGCCAGCAGCCAAGGAAGACAGGGGGGTAAAATCGGGGAGCTGTTTTTT.

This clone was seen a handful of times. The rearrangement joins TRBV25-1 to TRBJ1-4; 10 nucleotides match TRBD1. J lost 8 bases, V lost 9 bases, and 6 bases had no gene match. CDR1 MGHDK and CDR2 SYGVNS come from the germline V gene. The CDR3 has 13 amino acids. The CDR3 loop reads CARRTGGVEKLFF. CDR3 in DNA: TGTGCCAGGAGGACAGGGGGAGTGGAAAAACTGTTTTTT.

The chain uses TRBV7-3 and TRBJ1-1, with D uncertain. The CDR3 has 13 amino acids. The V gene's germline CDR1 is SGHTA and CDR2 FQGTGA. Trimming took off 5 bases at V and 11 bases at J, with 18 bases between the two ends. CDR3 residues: CASSPRRDQQAFF. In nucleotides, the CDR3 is TGTGCCAGCAGCCCCCGCCGAGACCAGCAGGCTTTCTTT. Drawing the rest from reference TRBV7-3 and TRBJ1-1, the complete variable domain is GAGVSQTPSNKVTEKGKYVELRCDPISGHTALYWYRQSLGQGPEFLIYFQGTGAADDSGLPNDRFFAVRPEGSVSTLKIQRTERGDSAVYLCASSPRRDQQAFFGQGTRLTVV.

As DNA, the CDR3 is TGTGCCAGCAGTTCTGGGAGCTCCTATAATTCACCCCTCCACTTT. This codes for CASSSGSSYNSPLHF. This chain links TRBV27 with TRBJ1-6; no clear D. CDR1 and CDR2 from the germline V gene are MNHEY and SMNVEV (reference sequence). This CDR3 is 15 amino acids long. V was shortened by 4 bases and J by 0 bases, with 7 bases between the two germline ends.

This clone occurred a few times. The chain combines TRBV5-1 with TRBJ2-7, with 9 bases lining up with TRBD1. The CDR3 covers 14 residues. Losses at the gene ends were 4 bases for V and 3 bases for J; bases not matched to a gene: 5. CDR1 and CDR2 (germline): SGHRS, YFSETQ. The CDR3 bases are TGCGCCAGCAGCACAGGGGGCAAAAGCTACGAGCAGTACTTC. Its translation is CASSTGGKSYEQYF.

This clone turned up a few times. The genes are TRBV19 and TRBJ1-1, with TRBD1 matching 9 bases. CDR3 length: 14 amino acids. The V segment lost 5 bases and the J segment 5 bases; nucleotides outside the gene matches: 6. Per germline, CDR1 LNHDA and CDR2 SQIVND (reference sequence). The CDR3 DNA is TGTGCCAGTAGTTCCGACAGGGGGGGAACTGAAGCTTTCTTT. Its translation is CASSSDRGGTEAFF.

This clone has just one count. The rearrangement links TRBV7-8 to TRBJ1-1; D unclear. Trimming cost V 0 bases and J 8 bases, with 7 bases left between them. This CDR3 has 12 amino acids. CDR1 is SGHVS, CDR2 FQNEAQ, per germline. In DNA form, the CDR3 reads TGTGCCAGCAGCTTAGCGCGAGGGGAAGCTTTCTTT. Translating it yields CASSLARGEAFF.

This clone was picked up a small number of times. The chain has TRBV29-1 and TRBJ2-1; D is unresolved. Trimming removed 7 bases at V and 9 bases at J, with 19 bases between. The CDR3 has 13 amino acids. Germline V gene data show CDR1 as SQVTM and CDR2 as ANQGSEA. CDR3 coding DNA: TGCAGCGCTAGAGAGGCCGAAGTGGGTGAGCAGTTCTTC. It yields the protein CSAREAEVGEQFF.

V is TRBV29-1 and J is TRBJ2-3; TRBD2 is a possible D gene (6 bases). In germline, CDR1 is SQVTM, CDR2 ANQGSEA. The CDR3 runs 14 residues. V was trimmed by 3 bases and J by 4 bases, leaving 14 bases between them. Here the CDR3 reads CSVDTSLGPDTQYF. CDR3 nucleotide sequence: TGCAGCGTTGATACTAGCTTGGGCCCAGATACGCAGTATTTT.

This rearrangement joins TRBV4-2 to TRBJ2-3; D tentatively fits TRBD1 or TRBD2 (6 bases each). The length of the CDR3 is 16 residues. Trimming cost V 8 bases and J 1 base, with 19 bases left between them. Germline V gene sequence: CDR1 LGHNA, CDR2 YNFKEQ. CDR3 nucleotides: TGTGCCAGCGGGAACACAAGGAGGGGGGGCACAGATACGCAGTATTTT. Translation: CASGNTRRGGTDTQYF.

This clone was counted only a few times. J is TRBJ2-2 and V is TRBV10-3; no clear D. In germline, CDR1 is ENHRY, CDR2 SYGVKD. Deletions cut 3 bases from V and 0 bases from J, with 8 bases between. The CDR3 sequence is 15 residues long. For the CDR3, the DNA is TGTGCCATCAGTGACTGGTCGTCGAACACCGGGGAGCTGTTTTTT. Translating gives CAISDWSSNTGELFF.

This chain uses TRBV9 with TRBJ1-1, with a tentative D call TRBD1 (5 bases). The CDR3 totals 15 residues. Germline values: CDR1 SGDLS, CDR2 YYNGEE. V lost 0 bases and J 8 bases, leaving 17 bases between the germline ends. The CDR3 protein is CASSVAPAGSPEAFF. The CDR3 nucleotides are TGTGCCAGCAGCGTAGCTCCGGCAGGGTCGCCAGAAGCTTTCTTT.

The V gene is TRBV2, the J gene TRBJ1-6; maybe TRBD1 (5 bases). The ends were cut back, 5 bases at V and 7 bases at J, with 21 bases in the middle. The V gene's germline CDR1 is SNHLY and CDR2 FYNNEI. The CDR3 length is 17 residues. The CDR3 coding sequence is TGTGCCAGCAGTAAGACCTCAGGAGGGGTGACAAATTCACCCCTCCACTTT. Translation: CASSKTSGGVTNSPLHF.

CDR3 loop: CSVATGMGTEAFF. The DNA for the CDR3 is TGCAGCGTTGCTACAGGGATGGGAACTGAAGCTTTCTTT. V is TRBV29-1 and J is TRBJ1-1; D is perhaps TRBD1 (6 bases). This CDR3 is 13 amino acids long. V was trimmed by 4 bases and J by 5 bases, leaving 14 bases between them. CDR1 is SQVTM and CDR2 is ANQGSEA in the germline V gene. Using reference TRBV29-1 and TRBJ1-1 for the parts outside the CDR3, the full variable domain is SAVISQKPSRDICQRGTSLTIQCQVDSQVTMMFWYRQQPGQSLTLIATANQGSEATYESGFVIDKFPISRPNLTFSTLTVSNMSPEDSSIYLCSVATGMGTEAFFGQGTRLTVV.

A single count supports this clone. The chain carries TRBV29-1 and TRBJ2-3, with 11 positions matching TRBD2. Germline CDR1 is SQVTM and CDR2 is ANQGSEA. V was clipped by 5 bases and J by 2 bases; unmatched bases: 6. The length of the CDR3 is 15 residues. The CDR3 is CSVRASGGTTDTQYF. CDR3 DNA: TGCAGCGTTCGGGCTAGCGGGGGGACCACAGATACGCAGTATTTT.

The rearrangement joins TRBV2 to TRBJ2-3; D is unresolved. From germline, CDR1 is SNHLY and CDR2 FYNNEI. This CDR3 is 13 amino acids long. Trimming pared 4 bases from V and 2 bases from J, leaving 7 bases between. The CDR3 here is CASSARPTDTQYF. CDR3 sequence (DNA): TGTGCCAGCAGTGCACGACCCACAGATACGCAGTATTTT.

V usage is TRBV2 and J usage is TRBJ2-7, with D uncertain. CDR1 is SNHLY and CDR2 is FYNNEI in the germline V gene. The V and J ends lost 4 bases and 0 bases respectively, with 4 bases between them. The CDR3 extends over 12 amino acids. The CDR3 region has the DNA TGTGCCAGCAGTGGGGCCTCCTACGAGCAGTACTTC. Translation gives CASSGASYEQYF.

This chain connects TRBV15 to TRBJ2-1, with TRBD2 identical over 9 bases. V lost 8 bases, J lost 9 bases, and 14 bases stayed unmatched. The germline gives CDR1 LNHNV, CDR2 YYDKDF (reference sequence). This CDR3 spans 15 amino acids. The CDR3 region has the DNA TGTGCCACCCGACCTAGCGGGGTAGATTCGGGTGAGCAGTTCTTC. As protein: CATRPSGVDSGEQFF.

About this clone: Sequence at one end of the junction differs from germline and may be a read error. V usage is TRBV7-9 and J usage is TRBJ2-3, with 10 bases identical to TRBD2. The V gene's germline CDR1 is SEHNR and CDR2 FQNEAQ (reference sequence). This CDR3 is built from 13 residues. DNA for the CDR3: TGTGCCAGCAGCTCACCGCCGGGACTAGCGACTCATTTT. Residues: CASSSPPGLATHF. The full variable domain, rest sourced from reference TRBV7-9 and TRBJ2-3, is DTGVSQNPRHKITKRGQNVTFRCDPISEHNRLYWYRQTLGQGPEFLTYFQNEAQLEKSRLLSDRFSAERPKGSFSTLEIQRTEQGDSAMYLCASSSPPGLATHFGPGTRLTVL.

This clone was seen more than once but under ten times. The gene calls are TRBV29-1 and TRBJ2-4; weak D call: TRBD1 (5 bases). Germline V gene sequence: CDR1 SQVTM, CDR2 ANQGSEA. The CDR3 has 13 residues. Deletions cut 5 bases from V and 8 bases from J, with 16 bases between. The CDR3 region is CSVKPVLGDIQYF. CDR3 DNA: TGCAGCGTTAAGCCGGTCCTAGGGGACATTCAGTACTTC.

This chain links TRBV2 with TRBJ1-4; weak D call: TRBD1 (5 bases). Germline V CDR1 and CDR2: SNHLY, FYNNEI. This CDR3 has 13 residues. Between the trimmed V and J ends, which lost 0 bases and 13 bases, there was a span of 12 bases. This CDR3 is CASSEAQGGPLFF. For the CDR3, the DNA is TGTGCCAGCAGTGAAGCCCAGGGTGGACCACTGTTTTTT.

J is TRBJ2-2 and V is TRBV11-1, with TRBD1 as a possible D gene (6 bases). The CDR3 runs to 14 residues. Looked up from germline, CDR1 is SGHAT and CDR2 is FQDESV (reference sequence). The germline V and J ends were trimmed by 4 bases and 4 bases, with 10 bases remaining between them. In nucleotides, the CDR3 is TGTGCCAGCAGCTCAAGCAGGGGCACCGGGGAGCTGTTTTTT. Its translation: CASSSSRGTGELFF.

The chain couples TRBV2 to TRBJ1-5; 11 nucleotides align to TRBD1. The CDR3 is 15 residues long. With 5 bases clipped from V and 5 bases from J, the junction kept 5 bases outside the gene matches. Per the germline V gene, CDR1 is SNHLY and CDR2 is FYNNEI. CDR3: CASSRDRGEYQPQHF. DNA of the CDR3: TGTGCCAGCAGTCGGGACAGGGGGGAGTATCAGCCCCAGCATTTT. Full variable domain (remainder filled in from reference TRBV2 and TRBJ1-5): EPEVTQTPSHQVTQMGQEVILRCVPISNHLYFYWYRQILGQKVEFLVSFYNNEISEKSEIFDDQFSVERPDGSNFTLKIRSTKLEDSAMYFCASSRDRGEYQPQHFGDGTRLSIL.

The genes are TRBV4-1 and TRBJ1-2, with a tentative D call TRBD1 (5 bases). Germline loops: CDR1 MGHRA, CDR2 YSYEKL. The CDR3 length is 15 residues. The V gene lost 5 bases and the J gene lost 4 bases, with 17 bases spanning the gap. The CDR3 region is CASSDGTPTLYGYTF. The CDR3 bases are TGCGCCAGCAGCGACGGGACTCCAACCCTCTATGGCTACACCTTC.

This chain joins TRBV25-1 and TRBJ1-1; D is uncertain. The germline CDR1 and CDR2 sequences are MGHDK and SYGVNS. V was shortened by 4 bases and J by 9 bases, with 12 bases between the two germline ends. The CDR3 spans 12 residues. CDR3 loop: CASSGLQRQAFF. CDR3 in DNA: TGTGCCAGCAGTGGACTACAGCGCCAAGCTTTCTTT.

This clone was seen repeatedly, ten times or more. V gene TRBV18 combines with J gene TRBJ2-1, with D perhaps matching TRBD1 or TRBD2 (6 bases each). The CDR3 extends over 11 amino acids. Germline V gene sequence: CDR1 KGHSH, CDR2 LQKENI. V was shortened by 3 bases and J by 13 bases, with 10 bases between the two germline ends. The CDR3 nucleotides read TGTGCCAGCTCACCCGGGGGCCATCAGTTCTTC. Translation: CASSPGGHQFF.